A selection of T cell receptor beta chains follows, all from one sample in a study of identical twins. MiXCR, run by TCRdb on the 5' RACE reads, gives a single entry per CDR3 protein. The sample holds around 480,000 distinct CDR3 sequences, approximately 15% seen once. These sequences were also reported in another study, on yellow fever vaccine responses in identical twins.

Sequencing was done on a sample of CD4+ T cells sorted from blood. These receptors were obtained from a woman between 18 and 30 years old in good health. The conserved cysteine and the conserved F or W are not part of the CDR3 here.

TRBV3-1 | ASSQGPGVKTQY
TRBV20-1 | SARTGGYNEQF
TRBV20-1 | SAGLRVNTGELF
TRBV20-1 | SARSYLGAQETQY
TRBV7-3 | ASLVAGLLQSTDTQY
TRBV7-9 | ASSLGRAGTYEQY
TRBV5-1 | ASSYLPGQSNQPQH
TRBV12-3/TRBV12-4 | ASSEDTRGDTQY
TRBV7-2 | ASSRYRGNQPQH
TRBV29-1 | SVEDSGGKDYGYT
TRBV5-1 | ASSAPTDEQF
TRBV11-2 | ASSLRTSGRAIDTQY
TRBV3-1 | ASSQVRPKGESYEQY
TRBV5-1 | ASSWAGDQPQH
TRBV20-1 | SAQEGARGQY
TRBV18 | ASSPGRLSGANVLT
TRBV7-7 | ASSLAHNNEQF
TRBV5-1 | ASSGYAYEQY
TRBV6-5 | ASSYSGLAGGTARDTQY
TRBV5-5 | ASSLGGTGVTDTQY
TRBV12-3/TRBV12-4 | ASSSGRVEQY
TRBV7-8 | ASSSGQGAINTQY
TRBV5-1 | ASSASGDTQY
TRBV10-3 | AISYDRDANEQF
TRBV27 | ASSFTSGGTGELF
TRBV20-1 | SARVAGPSPGELF
TRBV25-1 | ASSALYNEQF
TRBV12-3/TRBV12-4 | ASRPYRFTDTQY
TRBV3-1 | ASSQGGKSLYGYT
TRBV29-1 | SVVSDTQY
TRBV2 | ASNSFGDQETQY
TRBV5-1 | ASRPQREVITGELF
TRBV29-1 | SVARTQKMYTQY
TRBV9 | ASSVGGRGYNEQF
TRBV11-2 | ASSFMGTEAF
TRBV28 | ASSPRGTGGENEQF
TRBV29-1 | SVEEPRGGYNEQF
TRBV6-1 | ASSASEGQLYEQY
TRBV12-3/TRBV12-4 | ASSPPRDHTEAF
TRBV6-5 | ASRTASSYEQY
TRBV20-1 | SARSPRGLDEQY
TRBV4-3 | ASSRTTNNQETQY
TRBV24-1 | ATSDRVVGEQF
TRBV7-6 | ASSLGSFPYEQY
TRBV20-1 | SAGTEDTSSYEQY
TRBV12-3/TRBV12-4 | ASSRASDTGELF
TRBV7-2 | ASKRGGGGELF
TRBV12-5 | ASGPGVGETQY
TRBV20-1 | SARDKASGHPEQY
TRBV5-1 | ASSLTGTGYGTEAF
TRBV20-1 | SAEGPSRQVTLYEQY